This TCR beta chain stems from a study of long-term antiretroviral therapy in people with HIV. A word on this clone: The antigen is not known.

Sampling of each donor yielded at least one pre-ART PBMC sample and at least two post-ART PBMC samples. There were no participants with HIV treated outside the United States. This CDR3 is built from 11 residues. V was shortened by 7 bases and J by 4 bases, with 9 bases between the two germline ends. Germline-derived CDR1 and CDR2 are GTSNPN and SVGIG (reference sequence). General observations from the study: Post-treatment diversity went higher with ART but stayed below transplant donor controls.

Version v3.0 of the immunoSEQ assay ran at survey level. Method: immunoSEQ multiplex PCR; TCRdb's copy keeps in-frame clones and lacks some. In the table there are 28,000 or so clones, 70% to 90% of which are singletons. The source was unsorted PBMCs, collected 0.8 years before starting antiretroviral therapy. J is TRBJ2-3 and V is TRBV30; no reliable D call. The receptor comes from a man between 18 and 29 years old with HIV. CDR3 coding DNA: TGTGCCTTACAGAGCGCAGATACGCAGTATTTT. It translates to CALQSADTQYF.